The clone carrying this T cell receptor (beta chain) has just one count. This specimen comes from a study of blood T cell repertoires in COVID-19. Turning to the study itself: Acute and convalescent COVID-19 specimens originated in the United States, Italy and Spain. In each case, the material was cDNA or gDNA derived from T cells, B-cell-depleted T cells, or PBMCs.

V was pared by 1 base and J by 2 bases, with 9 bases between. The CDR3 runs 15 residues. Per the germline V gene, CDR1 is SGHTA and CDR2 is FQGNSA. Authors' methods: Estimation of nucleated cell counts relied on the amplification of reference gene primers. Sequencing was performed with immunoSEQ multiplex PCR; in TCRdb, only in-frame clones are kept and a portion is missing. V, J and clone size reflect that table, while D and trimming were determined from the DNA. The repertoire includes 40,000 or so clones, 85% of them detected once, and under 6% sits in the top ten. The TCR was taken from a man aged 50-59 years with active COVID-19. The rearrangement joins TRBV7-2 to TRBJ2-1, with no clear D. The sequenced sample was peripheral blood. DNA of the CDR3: TGTGCCAGCAGCTTAGGTAGTAGCACCTACAATGAGCAGTTCTTC. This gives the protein CASSLGSSTYNEQFF.